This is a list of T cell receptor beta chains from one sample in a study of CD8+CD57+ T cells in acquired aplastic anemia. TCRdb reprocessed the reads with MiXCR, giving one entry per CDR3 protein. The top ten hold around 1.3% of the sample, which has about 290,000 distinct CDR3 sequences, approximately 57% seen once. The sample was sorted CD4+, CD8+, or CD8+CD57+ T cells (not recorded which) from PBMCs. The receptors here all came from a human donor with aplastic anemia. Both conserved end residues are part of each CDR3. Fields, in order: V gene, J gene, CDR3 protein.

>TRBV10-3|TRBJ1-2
CAIGDTDYGYTF
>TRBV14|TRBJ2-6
CASSQRGRDSGANVLTF
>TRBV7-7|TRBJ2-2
CASSTNFDRVQTGELFF
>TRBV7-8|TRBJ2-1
CASSPRGLAGANEQFF
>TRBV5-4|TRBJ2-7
CASSLGTFSYEQYF
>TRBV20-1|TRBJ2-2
CSAKGLAGHGELFF
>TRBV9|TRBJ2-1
CASSPRAGEAEQFF
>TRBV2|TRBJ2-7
CASSGLDRACEQYF
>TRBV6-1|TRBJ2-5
CAVNRWTQETQYF
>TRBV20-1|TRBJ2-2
CSAYDPRRGELFF
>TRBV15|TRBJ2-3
CATSRSLTTSTDTQYF
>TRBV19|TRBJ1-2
CASSISAGGLYGYTF
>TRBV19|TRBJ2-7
CASNRGRLDEQYF
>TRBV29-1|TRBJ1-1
CSGQGYSTEAFF
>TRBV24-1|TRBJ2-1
CATSDSNEQFF
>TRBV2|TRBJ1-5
CASSEGEYSNQPQHF
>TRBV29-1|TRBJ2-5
CVRRGRETQYF
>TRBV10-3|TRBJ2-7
CAISEAGGLYEQYF
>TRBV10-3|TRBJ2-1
CAISESSGRGRSYNEQFF
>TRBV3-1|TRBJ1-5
CASSQWAGNQPQHF
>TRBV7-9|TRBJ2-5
CASSLEGVWQETQYF
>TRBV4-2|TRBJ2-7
CASSQVNSGSTSYEQYF
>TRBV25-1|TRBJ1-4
CASSASRGSNEKLFF
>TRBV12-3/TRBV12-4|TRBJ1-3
CASSLRGNTIYF
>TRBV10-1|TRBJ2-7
CASSEPLSGTAGEQYF
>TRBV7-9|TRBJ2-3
CASSVMQGGTDTQYF
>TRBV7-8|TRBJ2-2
CASSLGFNGELFF
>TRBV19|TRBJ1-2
CASSTAGGSGYTF
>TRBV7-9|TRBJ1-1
CASSLAGGTGESEAFF
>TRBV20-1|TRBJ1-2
CSARDSASGYTF
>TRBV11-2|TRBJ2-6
CASSLAASGGDVLTF
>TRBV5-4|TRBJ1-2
CASSLRAGLDYGYTF
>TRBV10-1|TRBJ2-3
CASSESTWDDTQYF
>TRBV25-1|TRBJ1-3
CASSEQGGTGSTICF
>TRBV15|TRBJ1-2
CATSRATGGDYGYTF
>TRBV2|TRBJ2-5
CASSEADQGAQYF
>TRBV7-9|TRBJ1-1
CASSLAAGNTEAFF
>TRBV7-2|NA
CASSLGAGGRSAGEDEQYF
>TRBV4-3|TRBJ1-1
CASSQDSRENTEAFF
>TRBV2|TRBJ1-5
CAGSLFGGSNQPQHF
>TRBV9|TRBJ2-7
CASSGLASYEQYF
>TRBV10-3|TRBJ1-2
CAISDGGLRGNHNYGYTF
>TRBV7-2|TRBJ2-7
CASTGDHSEQYF
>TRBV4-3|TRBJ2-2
CASSQGSPVDTGELFF
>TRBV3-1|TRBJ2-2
CASSGTSGSPGELFF
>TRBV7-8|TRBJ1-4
CASSLETGGNEKLFF
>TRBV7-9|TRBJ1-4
CASSGAGEKLFF
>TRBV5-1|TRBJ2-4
CASSSGALKNIQYF
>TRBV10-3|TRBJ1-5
CAISENTGVPQPQHF
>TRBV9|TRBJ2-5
CASSVEGSGAQETQYF
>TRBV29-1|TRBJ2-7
CSVAGTVSYEQYF
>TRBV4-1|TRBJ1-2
CASSQVLGDRGFYGYTF
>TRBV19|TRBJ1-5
CASSPDRAGSNQPQHF
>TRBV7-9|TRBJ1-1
CASNRQGNVFF
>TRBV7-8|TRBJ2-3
CASSLLRREKTDTQYF
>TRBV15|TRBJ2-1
CATSSAGTSGTDEQFF
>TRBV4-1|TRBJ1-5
CASSQERQGIQPQHF
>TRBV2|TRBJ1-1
CASSEPPTGNTEAFF
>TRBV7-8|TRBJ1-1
CASSLARKSTEAFF
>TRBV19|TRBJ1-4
CASSTVGGNEKLFF